These 13 T cell receptor beta chains came from one sample sequenced in a study of T cells after somatic rescue of genetic block. Only in-frame clones appear in the TCRdb table, and some are missing; sequencing was by immunoSEQ multiplex PCR. This sample has 88,000 or so clones, with 85% to 90% found just once. Source material: peripheral blood mononuclear cells (PBMCs). All receptors derive from a woman aged 18-35 years.

This clone was seen once. The genes are TRBV7-2 and TRBJ2-3, with 7 positions matching TRBD1. J was trimmed by 3 bases and V by 3 bases; bases with no gene match: 3. Germline CDR1 and CDR2: SGHTA and FQGNSA. The CDR3 runs to 14 residues. CDR3 protein: CASSFDRVTDTQYF. The CDR3, as DNA: TGTGCCAGCAGCTTTGACAGGGTGACAGATACGCAGTATTTT.

CDR3 sequence reads: CASSADYEQYF. The CDR3 coding sequence is TGTGCCAGCAGCGCTGACTACGAGCAGTACTTC. The rearrangement links TRBV9 to TRBJ2-7; unclear D gene. Trimming shortened V by 3 bases and J by 3 bases, and 4 bases separated the two germline ends. Germline V gene sequence: CDR1 SGDLS, CDR2 YYNGEE. The CDR3 length is 11 residues.

The gene calls are TRBV29-1 and TRBJ2-2, with D tentatively TRBD1 or TRBD2 (5 bases each). The CDR3 is 16 residues long. Per germline, CDR1 SQVTM and CDR2 ANQGSEA. Trimming pared 4 bases from V and 0 bases from J, leaving 15 bases between. The CDR3 region has the DNA TGCAGCGTTGTATTCCGGGACCTAGCGAACACCGGGGAGCTGTTTTTT. Protein product: CSVVFRDLANTGELFF.

The chain employs TRBV18 and TRBJ1-1; 9 bases are a match to TRBD1. Germline CDR1 reads KGHSH; CDR2 reads LQKENI. CDR3 length: 14 amino acids. V trimming: 1 base; J trimming: 7 bases; junction bases outside the gene matches: 4. This chain's CDR3 is CASSPRQGDNEAFF. The CDR3 DNA reads TGTGCCAGCTCACCACGACAGGGGGATAATGAAGCTTTCTTT.

The rearrangement uses TRBV4-2 and TRBJ2-6; the D call may be TRBD1 or TRBD2 (6 bases each). Trimming shortened V by 1 base and J by 4 bases, and 14 bases separated the two germline ends. Germline V gene data show CDR1 as LGHNA and CDR2 as YNFKEQ. This CDR3 contains 17 residues. The CDR3 sequence: CASSQVTGAGGANVLTF. The CDR3 DNA follows: TGTGCCAGCAGCCAAGTCACGGGGGCGGGCGGGGCCAACGTCCTGACTTTC.

The chain is built from TRBV15 and TRBJ2-1; 12 nucleotides agree with TRBD2. From germline, CDR1 is LNHNV and CDR2 YYDKDF (reference sequence). The CDR3 has 16 amino acids. Trimming at V came to 0 bases and at J to 8 bases, leaving 5 bases not matched to a gene. CDR3 nucleotide sequence: TGTGCCACCAGCAGAGACGGACTAGCGGGATTATATGAGCAGTTCTTC. This sequence encodes CATSRDGLAGLYEQFF. The variable domain in full, completed from reference TRBV15 and TRBJ2-1, reads DAMVIQNPRYQVTQFGKPVTLSCSQTLNHNVMYWYQQKSSQAPKLLFHYYDKDFNNEADTPDNFQSRRPNTSFCFLDIRSPGLGDTAMYLCATSRDGLAGLYEQFFGPGTRLTVL.

The rearrangement joins TRBV7-9 to TRBJ2-7; tentatively, D is TRBD2 (5 bases). The length of the CDR3 is 13 residues. Per the germline V gene, CDR1 is SEHNR and CDR2 is FQNEAQ (reference sequence). Trimming shortened V by 5 bases and J by 0 bases, and 8 bases separated the two germline ends. CDR3 in DNA: TGTGCCAGCAGCACCGGACTCTCCTACGAGCAGTACTTC. It codes for CASSTGLSYEQYF.

The chain uses TRBV14 and TRBJ2-3; TRBD2 aligns across 13 bases. V gave up 4 bases and J gave up 2 bases; unmatched junction bases: 6. The CDR3 totals 17 residues. Germline CDR1 reads SGHDN; CDR2 reads FVKESK. The CDR3: CASSRTSGRTFTDTQYF. Here the CDR3 DNA reads TGTGCCAGCAGCCGGACTAGCGGGAGAACCTTCACAGATACGCAGTATTTT.

The chain joins TRBV27 to TRBJ2-6, with D unclear. The CDR3 spans 19 residues. In germline, CDR1 is MNHEY, CDR2 SMNVEV (reference sequence). Trimming cost V 4 bases and J 0 bases, with 19 bases left between them. The CDR3 nucleotides read TGTGCCAGCAGTTCGCCCTCCCGGAGCGTGGACTCTGGGGCCAACGTCCTGACTTTC. It translates to CASSSPSRSVDSGANVLTF.

Written as DNA, the CDR3 is TGTGCCAGCAGCTTAGAAGGGGGGAACACTGAAGCTTTCTTT. Residues: CASSLEGGNTEAFF. The chain is built from TRBV5-4 and TRBJ1-1; a weak D match, TRBD1 (6 bases). The CDR3 runs to 14 residues. Germline V lookup: CDR1 SGHNT, CDR2 YYREEE (reference sequence). V lost 2 bases and J 1 base, leaving 9 bases between the germline ends. Drawing the rest from reference TRBV5-4 and TRBJ1-1, the complete variable domain is ETGVTQSPTHLIKTRGQQVTLRCSSQSGHNTVSWYQQALGQGPQFIFQYYREEENGRGNFPPRFSGLQFPNYSSELNVNALELDDSALYLCASSLEGGNTEAFFGQGTRLTVV.

The rearrangement joins TRBV7-6 to TRBJ1-2; 7 positions match TRBD1. The J segment lost 1 base and the V segment lost 4 bases, leaving 15 bases of the junction unmatched. The CDR3 is made up of 18 amino acids. Germline values: CDR1 SGHVS, CDR2 FNYEAQ. CDR3 in amino acids: CASSSAVRQGRDNYGYTF. In DNA form, the CDR3 reads TGTGCCAGCAGCTCGGCCGTAAGACAGGGACGGGATAACTATGGCTACACCTTC.

There are a few counts of this clone. The chain has TRBV6-5 and TRBJ1-1; D remains unclear. CDR1 is MNHEY, CDR2 SVGAGI, per germline. V shed 6 bases and J shed 5 bases, with 10 bases lying between them. The CDR3 sequence is 12 residues long. CDR3 coding DNA: TGTGCCAGCAGCCCCGGATGGACTGAAGCTTTCTTT. This gives the protein CASSPGWTEAFF.

The chain carries TRBV19 and TRBJ1-1; D might be TRBD1 (6 bases). The germline V and J ends were trimmed by 3 bases and 4 bases, with 12 bases remaining between them. The V gene's germline CDR1 is LNHDA and CDR2 SQIVND (reference sequence). The length of the CDR3 is 14 residues. As DNA, the CDR3 is TGTGCCAGTAGTATTGGGGGCAGGAGCACTGAAGCTTTCTTT. Protein product: CASSIGGRSTEAFF.